This T cell receptor (beta chain) was captured by sequencing in a study of cytomegalovirus exposure and HLA in healthy donors. As to this clone: The antigen remains undetermined.

Germline assignment: CDR1 SGHRS and CDR2 YFSETQ. The CDR3 is 14 amino acids. V gave up 4 bases and J gave up 0 bases, with 10 bases separating them. Study results and caveats: Later on, an analysis showed TCR association rates differing by HLA locus, with DRB1 the most and HLA-C the fewest.

13 Jbeta primers and 60 Vbeta primers were used for the PCR. Clones were sequenced by immunoSEQ multiplex PCR, and TCRdb holds only the in-frame ones, with some missing. The table lists under 150,000 clones, roughly 80% of them singletons. As for the donors, each was a healthy bone marrow donor. The chain couples TRBV5-1 to TRBJ1-1; D is possibly TRBD1 (6 bases). This TCR was recovered from a boy between 10 and 17 years old in good health and CMV-seronegative. Sequenced material: PBMCs. The CDR3: CASSLTGLNTEAFF. DNA of the CDR3: TGCGCCAGCAGCCTGACAGGCCTGAACACTGAAGCTTTCTTT.